Sequencing of this TCR beta chain was carried out in a study of T cell responses to AZD1222 COVID-19 vaccine. Using immunoSEQ multiplex PCR, the repertoire was profiled, and TCRdb retains in-frame clones only, with some absent. The data contain about 100,000 clones, around nine tenths of them seen just once; the ten biggest clones take up 3% to 3.5%. As to this clone: The antigen is not known.

Study-wide points: Vaccine-associated CD4 TCRs ranged over spike, dominating at 160-218 and 743-854. Without day 14 samples, only post-peak T cell repertoires were studied.

This clonotype was obtained from an adult in good health. This material consisted of peripheral blood, taken on day 0 of AZD1222 vaccination.

DNA for the CDR3: TGTGCCAGTAGCCTCTTAGGGAGCCTATATGAACCCCAGCATTTT. Translated, it gives CASSLLGSLYEPQHF. This chain links TRBV19 with TRBJ1-5, with D hard to call. The germline CDR1 and CDR2 sequences are LNHDA and SQIVND (reference sequence). The V gene lost 6 bases and the J gene lost 10 bases, with 22 bases spanning the gap. The CDR3 has 15 residues.